Below, 28 T cell receptor beta chains from the same sample are listed, as sequenced in a study of T cells in localized non-small cell lung cancer. The method was immunoSEQ multiplex PCR; TCRdb's version includes in-frame clones alone and lacks a portion of them. The sample lists around 140,000 clones; roughly 90% were seen once. This specimen was peripheral blood, taken before any cancer treatment. The source is a female donor of 60 years or more with stage I lung adenocarcinoma.

The chain carries TRBV6-5 and TRBJ2-1; TRBD2 matches at 9 bases. The CDR3 is 15 residues long. Germline V gives CDR1 MNHEY, CDR2 SVGAGI. V lost 5 bases, J lost 5 bases, and 7 bases stayed unmatched. The CDR3 DNA is TGTGCCAGCAGTCTCCGGACTAGCGCAAACAATGAGCAGTTCTTC. Protein sequence: CASSLRTSANNEQFF.

The rearrangement links TRBV28 to TRBJ1-2; D gene unclear. Germline CDR1 reads MDHEN; CDR2 reads SYDVKM. Deletions cut 1 base from V and 8 bases from J, with 11 bases between. CDR3 length equals 13 residues. The CDR3: CASSLSLGFGYTF. The CDR3 DNA sequence: TGTGCCAGCAGTTTATCCCTAGGGTTCGGCTACACCTTC.

V is TRBV9 and J is TRBJ2-7; the match to TRBD2 covers 9 bases. Germline CDR1 is SGDLS and CDR2 is YYNGEE. Germline trimming cut 0 bases from V and 2 bases from J; bases unmatched to any gene: 3. The length of the CDR3 is 15 residues. The CDR3 reads CASSVGAGGPYEQYF. The CDR3 DNA reads as TGTGCCAGCAGCGTAGGTGCGGGAGGGCCCTACGAGCAGTACTTC.

This clone was recorded once. The chain is built from TRBV7-8 and TRBJ2-5; D might be TRBD1 (5 bases). CDR1 and CDR2 (germline): SGHVS, FQNEAQ. The CDR3 runs 16 residues. Trimming took off 2 bases at V and 2 bases at J, with 15 bases between the two ends. The DNA of the CDR3 is TGTGCCAGCAGCTTACGACCAGGGCTAACTCAAGAGACCCAGTACTTC. Translation gives CASSLRPGLTQETQYF.

The genes are TRBV28 and TRBJ2-7; D not certain. The germline CDR1 and CDR2 sequences are MDHEN and SYDVKM. The length of the CDR3 is 14 residues. V was trimmed by 6 bases and J by 3 bases, leaving 15 bases between them. The CDR3 region is CASRSFGLGYEQYF. CDR3 bases: TGTGCCAGCAGATCGTTTGGGCTCGGCTACGAGCAGTACTTC.

V and J are TRBV29-1 and TRBJ2-7, with D perhaps TRBD1 (5 bases). Looked up from germline, CDR1 is SQVTM and CDR2 is ANQGSEA. This CDR3 contains 12 residues. Trimming shortened V by 7 bases and J by 4 bases, and 14 bases separated the two germline ends. The CDR3 coding sequence is TGCAGCGCCAGGGTCCCGGGTTACGAGCAGTACTTC. Translating it yields CSARVPGYEQYF.

This clone was recorded a few times. This chain uses TRBV7-9 with TRBJ2-2; D is ambiguous. The germline CDR1 and CDR2 sequences are SEHNR and FQNEAQ (reference sequence). Trimming removed 11 bases at V and 0 bases at J, with 10 bases between. The CDR3 runs 13 residues. The CDR3 is CAGSQTNTGELFF. CDR3 DNA: TGTGCCGGGTCACAGACGAACACCGGGGAGCTGTTTTTT.

This chain links TRBV4-1 with TRBJ2-5; D is tentatively TRBD1 or TRBD2 (5 bases each). V lost 4 bases and J 5 bases, leaving 17 bases between the germline ends. The CDR3 covers 15 residues. Germline values: CDR1 MGHRA, CDR2 YSYEKL. The CDR3 reads CASSLRGASEETQYF. The DNA of the CDR3 is TGCGCCAGCAGCCTTCGAGGGGCCTCAGAGGAGACCCAGTACTTC.

This chain links TRBV30 with TRBJ1-5; no clear D. Germline CDR1 is GTSNPN and CDR2 is SVGIG (reference sequence). Trimming stripped 0 bases from V and 4 bases from J, with 16 bases between. This CDR3 region has 16 residues. The CDR3: CAWSVPVFSGNQPQHF. CDR3 nucleotide sequence: TGTGCCTGGAGTGTACCGGTTTTCAGTGGTAATCAGCCCCAGCATTTT.

In this sample, this clone turned up a few times. V usage is TRBV7-2 and J usage is TRBJ1-3; D remains unclear. Per germline, CDR1 SGHTA and CDR2 FQGNSA. Trimming pared 1 base from V and 7 bases from J, leaving 2 bases between. There are 11 residues in the CDR3. The CDR3 DNA is TGTGCCAGCAGCTTAGGGAACACCATATATTTT. It is translated as CASSLGNTIYF.

The V call is TRBV30, the J call TRBJ1-2; 9 bases agree with TRBD1. This CDR3 has 14 residues. V was clipped by 3 bases and J by 8 bases; unmatched bases: 10. Per the germline V gene, CDR1 is GTSNPN and CDR2 is SVGIG (reference sequence). The CDR3 region is CAWSENRGLEGYTF. The CDR3, as DNA: TGTGCCTGGAGCGAAAACAGGGGGCTGGAGGGCTACACCTTC.

This sequence joins TRBV7-3 and TRBJ2-3, with 7 nucleotides matching TRBD1. The ends lost 5 bases at V and 5 bases at J; junction bases unmatched: 7. This CDR3 contains 14 residues. Germline CDR1 SGHTA, CDR2 FQGTGA. The CDR3 region is CASSPRQGGDTQYF. In DNA form, the CDR3 reads TGTGCCAGCAGCCCTCGACAGGGCGGAGATACGCAGTATTTT.

V gene TRBV2 combines with J gene TRBJ1-1; possibly TRBD1 for D (6 bases). Germline V gene data show CDR1 as SNHLY and CDR2 as FYNNEI. The CDR3 has 15 amino acids. V gave up 2 bases and J gave up 6 bases, with 16 bases separating them. CDR3 sequence: CASSEMAGEGAEAFF. The CDR3 bases are TGTGCCAGCAGTGAAATGGCAGGGGAAGGGGCTGAAGCTTTCTTT.

The chain joins TRBV7-6 to TRBJ2-2; TRBD2 matches 7 bases. This CDR3 contains 15 residues. The germline V gene has CDR1 SGHVS and CDR2 FNYEAQ. V shed 1 base and J 5 bases; nucleotides not matched to a gene: 4. The CDR3: CASSLGVSGTGELFF. As DNA, the CDR3 is TGTGCCAGCAGCTTAGGGGTTAGCGGGACCGGGGAGCTGTTTTTT.

The chain links TRBV6-5 to TRBJ2-3; D possibly corresponds to TRBD1 (5 bases). The V end lost 0 bases, the J end lost 3 bases, and 10 bases lay between the germline ends. The germline V gene encodes CDR1 MNHEY and CDR2 SVGAGI. The CDR3 totals 15 residues. CDR3 sequence (DNA): TGTGCCAGCAGTTACTCGGGCAGGGAAACAGATACGCAGTATTTT. Encoded protein: CASSYSGRETDTQYF.

V usage is TRBV27 and J usage is TRBJ2-2; D may correspond to TRBD1 or TRBD2 (6 bases each). Trimming removed 6 bases from V and 3 bases from J, with 23 bases in between. The CDR3 has 18 amino acids. Germline V gene sequence: CDR1 MNHEY, CDR2 SMNVEV (reference sequence). The CDR3 DNA reads as TGTGCCAGCAGCCGAAGGATAGGAGGGACAACTTACACCGGGGAGCTGTTTTTT. This gives the protein CASSRRIGGTTYTGELFF.

This clone has only a few counts. The genes are TRBV21-1 and TRBJ2-1; no DNA check was done on the table's D call, TRBD2. TRBV21-1 counts as a pseudogene. CDR3 length equals 15 residues. CDR3 sequence reads: CASIKGAGASNEQFF. The CDR3 DNA reads TGTGCCAGCATCAAGGGTGCGGGAGCCTCCAATGAGCAGTTCTTC.

The chain is built from TRBV13 and TRBJ2-7, with 8 positions matching TRBD2. This CDR3 comprises 13 residues. The germline CDR1 and CDR2 sequences are PRHDT and FYEKMQ (reference sequence). The ends lost 2 bases at V and 10 bases at J; junction bases unmatched: 7. CDR3 sequence: CASSLLSGREQYF. In DNA form, the CDR3 reads TGTGCCAGCAGCTTATTAAGCGGGAGAGAACAGTACTTC.

This rearrangement joins TRBV13 to TRBJ1-3; 8 bases align to TRBD1. CDR3 size: 14 residues. Germline V CDR1 and CDR2: PRHDT, FYEKMQ (reference sequence). The trim removed 5 bases at V and 3 bases at J, leaving 3 bases unmatched. The CDR3 nucleotides read TGTGCCAGCAGCATACAGGGGGGTGGAAACACCATATATTTT. It codes for CASSIQGGGNTIYF.

This clone was seen ten or more times. This rearrangement joins TRBV2 to TRBJ2-2; D gene unclear. Deletions cut 7 bases from V and 1 base from J, with 16 bases between. This CDR3 has 16 amino acids. Per germline, CDR1 SNHLY and CDR2 FYNNEI. In DNA form, the CDR3 reads TGTGCCAGCACTCCGCTTGCGGTAATGAACACCGGGGAGCTGTTTTTT. Amino acids: CASTPLAVMNTGELFF.

This chain connects TRBV2 to TRBJ2-1; D not resolved. CDR1 and CDR2 (germline): SNHLY, FYNNEI. With 3 bases removed from V and 10 bases from J, the gap between germline ends came to 7 bases. This CDR3 is built from 11 residues. CDR3 sequence (DNA): TGTGCCAGCAGTGATCCCTGGGAGCAGTTCTTC. Protein: CASSDPWEQFF.

Only a few counts were recorded for this clone. This sequence joins TRBV2 and TRBJ1-2, with TRBD1 matching 8 bases. With 6 bases clipped from V and 4 bases from J, the junction kept 7 bases outside the gene matches. Germline V gene lookup returns CDR1 SNHLY and CDR2 FYNNEI. The CDR3 covers 14 residues. This CDR3 is CASREDRAFYGYTF. The DNA of the CDR3 is TGTGCCAGCAGAGAGGACAGGGCCTTCTATGGCTACACCTTC.

The chain employs TRBV6-4 and TRBJ2-3; D may be TRBD2 (6 bases). V was trimmed by 2 bases and J by 2 bases, leaving 11 bases between them. The CDR3 is made up of 15 amino acids. Germline assignment: CDR1 MRHNA and CDR2 SNTAGT. Here the CDR3 DNA reads TGTGCCAGCAGTGACCTTGCGGGGCCCACAGATACGCAGTATTTT. Its translation: CASSDLAGPTDTQYF.

DNA for the CDR3: TGTGCCAGCAGCGTACCTGGCACAGATACGCAGTATTTT. It translates to CASSVPGTDTQYF. The chain recombines TRBV9 with TRBJ2-3; D remains ambiguous. Trimming pared 1 base from V and 1 base from J, leaving 4 bases between. Germline CDR1 reads SGDLS; CDR2 reads YYNGEE. There are 13 residues in the CDR3.

The rearrangement joins TRBV5-1 to TRBJ2-7; D uncertain. V lost 1 base and J lost 0, with 11 bases in between. Germline lookup yields CDR1 SGHRS and CDR2 YFSETQ. This CDR3 is built from 15 residues. This chain's CDR3 is CASSLIPQSSYEQYF. In nucleotides, the CDR3 is TGCGCCAGCAGCTTGATCCCCCAAAGCTCCTACGAGCAGTACTTC.

The chain joins TRBV5-1 to TRBJ1-2; 8 nucleotides match TRBD1. The V and J ends lost 4 bases and 3 bases, in that order; junction bases with no gene match: 11. The CDR3 totals 16 residues. The germline gives CDR1 SGHRS, CDR2 YFSETQ. The CDR3 nucleotides read TGCGCCAGCAGCCGCTCGACTGCGGGACAGGACTATGGCTACACCTTC. It is translated as CASSRSTAGQDYGYTF.

The J gene is TRBJ2-7, the V gene TRBV19; D remains unclear. V was shortened by 7 bases and J by 2 bases, with 6 bases between the two germline ends. The germline CDR1 and CDR2 sequences are LNHDA and SQIVND (reference sequence). CDR3 length: 11 residues. CDR3 sequence (DNA): TGTGCCAGTACCAACACCTACGAGCAGTACTTC. Its translation is CASTNTYEQYF.

V usage is TRBV6-5 and J usage is TRBJ1-3; no definite D call. This CDR3 is built from 15 residues. Trimming left V 8 bases short and J 0 bases short, with 14 bases between. Germline CDR1 MNHEY, CDR2 SVGAGI. The CDR3 region has the DNA TGTGCCAGCTCTGGGTACGGGCGCTCTGGAAACACCATATATTTT. This gives the protein CASSGYGRSGNTIYF.